Presented here are 12 T cell receptor beta chains from one specimen sequenced in a study of cytomegalovirus exposure and HLA in healthy donors. The PCR contained 60 Vbeta and 13 Jbeta primers. The table came from immunoSEQ multiplex PCR; TCRdb's copy has only in-frame clones and leaves some out. The table includes 200,000 or so clones, 87% detected once. Sequences were obtained from PBMCs. These receptors all stem from a man aged 25-45 years in good health and CMV-seronegative.

This chain uses TRBV9 with TRBJ2-3; perhaps TRBD2 as D (6 bases). Trimming removed 6 bases at V and 4 bases at J, with 18 bases between. This CDR3 region has 15 residues. Looked up from germline, CDR1 is SGDLS and CDR2 is YYNGEE. This CDR3 reads CASTTAGGAPDTQYF. CDR3 DNA sequence: TGTGCCAGCACAACAGCGGGCGGAGCACCAGATACGCAGTATTTT.

The chain is built from TRBV27 and TRBJ2-7; TRBD1 might be the D (5 bases). From germline, CDR1 is MNHEY and CDR2 SMNVEV (reference sequence). This CDR3 comprises 14 residues. The germline V and J ends were trimmed by 6 bases and 12 bases, with 24 bases remaining between them. CDR3 in DNA: TGTGCCAGCAGCCTAATCCAGGGTTTCGAGAAGCCGTACTTC. Protein: CASSLIQGFEKPYF.

In this sample, this clone turned up a few times. Here the CDR3 DNA reads TGTGCCAGCAGCTTGTGGCGTCAGGGGAGAGGAGATACGCAGTATTTT. Translated, it gives CASSLWRQGRGDTQYF. The chain combines TRBV5-6 with TRBJ2-3; tentatively, D is TRBD1 (6 bases). This CDR3 has 16 residues. The ends were cut back, 1 base at V and 5 bases at J, with 17 bases in the middle. In germline, CDR1 is SGHDT, CDR2 YYEEEE.

The sample holds a few counts of this clone. The rearrangement uses TRBV6-6 and TRBJ1-2; 11 nucleotides align to TRBD1. The CDR3 length is 15 residues. Germline trimming cut 6 bases from V and 4 bases from J; bases unmatched to any gene: 7. Germline assignment: CDR1 MNHNY and CDR2 SVGAGI (reference sequence). The CDR3 region has the DNA TGTGCCAGCAGAGACCGGGACAGGGGGGTCTATGGCTACACCTTC. The encoded protein is CASRDRDRGVYGYTF.

This clone has just a few counts. The genes are TRBV20-1 and TRBJ1-2; D is possibly TRBD1 (6 bases). The CDR3 contains 11 residues. The germline CDR1 and CDR2 sequences are DFQATT and SNEGSKA (reference sequence). V lost 1 base and J lost 10, with 10 bases in between. The CDR3 here is CSARARQVYTF. The CDR3 DNA follows: TGCAGTGCTAGAGCCAGACAGGTCTACACCTTC.

The chain joins TRBV2 to TRBJ2-7; 10 positions match TRBD1. The ends lost 4 bases at V and 5 bases at J; junction bases unmatched: 8. The germline V gene encodes CDR1 SNHLY and CDR2 FYNNEI. CDR3 size: 15 residues. The CDR3 DNA reads TGTGCCAGCAGTGCTTTGTCCGGGACAGGGGACGAGCAGTACTTC. This sequence encodes CASSALSGTGDEQYF.

This clone occurred once. This chain links TRBV11-2 with TRBJ2-5; TRBD2 matches 7 bases. The CDR3 totals 14 residues. In germline, CDR1 is SGHAT, CDR2 FQNNGV. The V segment lost 1 base and the J segment 4 bases; nucleotides outside the gene matches: 3. For the CDR3, the DNA is TGTGCCAGCAGCTTAGGCGGGAGCCCAGAGACCCAGTACTTC. This codes for CASSLGGSPETQYF.

A few counts support this clone. V usage is TRBV13 and J usage is TRBJ2-7; 7 bases are shared with TRBD1. Germline CDR1 is PRHDT and CDR2 is FYEKMQ (reference sequence). The CDR3 runs to 15 residues. V trimming: 8 bases; J trimming: 0 bases; junction bases outside the gene matches: 10. CDR3 sequence reads: CASQAGTDSSYEQYF. DNA for the CDR3: TGTGCCAGCCAGGCAGGGACAGACAGCTCCTACGAGCAGTACTTC.

The chain couples TRBV28 to TRBJ2-1; D uncertain. V was clipped by 7 bases and J by 7 bases, with 11 bases between them. The CDR3 consists of 12 residues. The germline CDR1 and CDR2 sequences are MDHEN and SYDVKM. CDR3 sequence (DNA): TGTGCCAGCAATTCCAACCGGAATGAGCAGTTCTTC. It is translated as CASNSNRNEQFF.

The rearrangement joins TRBV28 to TRBJ1-5, with TRBD1 identical over 7 bases. Germline CDR1 reads MDHEN; CDR2 reads SYDVKM. Trimming removed 7 bases from V and 3 bases from J; junction bases left unmatched: 12. CDR3 length: 16 residues. CDR3 sequence reads: CASKGGQPVPNQPQHF. The CDR3 nucleotides read TGTGCCAGCAAGGGGGGACAGCCGGTGCCCAATCAGCCCCAGCATTTT. Based on the CDR3 plus reference TRBV28 and TRBJ1-5, the full variable domain is DVKVTQSSRYLVKRTGEKVFLECVQDMDHENMFWYRQDPGLGLRLIYFSYDVKMKEKGDIPEGYSVSREKKERFSLILESASTNQTSMYLCASKGGQPVPNQPQHFGDGTRLSIL.

V and J are TRBV14 and TRBJ1-1; D might be TRBD1 (6 bases). V was cut by 1 base and J by 8 bases, with 11 bases left in between. The CDR3 has 13 amino acids. Germline CDR1 reads SGHDN; CDR2 reads FVKESK. The CDR3 DNA reads TGTGCCAGCAGCCAAGTGGACAGACAAGAAGCTTTCTTT. Translated: CASSQVDRQEAFF.

The CDR3 spells CATSRDKGLALTGELFF. CDR3 sequence (DNA): TGTGCCACCAGCAGAGATAAGGGACTAGCGCTGACCGGGGAGCTGTTTTTT. The chain employs TRBV15 and TRBJ2-2; TRBD2 aligns across 10 bases. This CDR3 spans 17 amino acids. The ends lost 0 bases at V and 5 bases at J; junction bases unmatched: 6. Looked up from germline, CDR1 is LNHNV and CDR2 is YYDKDF (reference sequence).